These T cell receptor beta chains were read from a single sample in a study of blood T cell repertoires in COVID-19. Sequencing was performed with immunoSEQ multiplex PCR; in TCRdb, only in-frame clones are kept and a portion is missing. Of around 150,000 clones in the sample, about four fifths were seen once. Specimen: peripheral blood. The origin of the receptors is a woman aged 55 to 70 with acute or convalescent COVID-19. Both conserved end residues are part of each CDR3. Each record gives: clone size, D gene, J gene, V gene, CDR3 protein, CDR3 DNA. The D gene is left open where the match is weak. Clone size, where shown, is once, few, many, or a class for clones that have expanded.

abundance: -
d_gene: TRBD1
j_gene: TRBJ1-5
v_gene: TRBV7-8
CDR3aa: CASSTRDRVISQPQHF
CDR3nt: TGTGCCAGCAGCACAAGGGACAGGGTAATCAGTCAGCCCCAGCATTTT

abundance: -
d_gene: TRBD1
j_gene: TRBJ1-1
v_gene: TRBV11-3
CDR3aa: CASSLGQGTEAFF
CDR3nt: TGTGCCAGCAGCCTGGGACAGGGAACTGAAGCTTTCTTT

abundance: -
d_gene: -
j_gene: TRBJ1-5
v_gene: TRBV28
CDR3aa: CASTTINQPQHF
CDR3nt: TGTGCCAGCACTACCATAAATCAGCCCCAGCATTTT

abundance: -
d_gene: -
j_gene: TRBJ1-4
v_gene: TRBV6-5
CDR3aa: CASYRTPNEKLFF
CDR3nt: TGTGCCAGCTACAGGACACCTAATGAAAAACTGTTTTTT

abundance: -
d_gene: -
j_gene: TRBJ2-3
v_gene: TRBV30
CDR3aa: CAWTPPPRLVATDTQYF
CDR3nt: TGTGCCTGGACCCCCCCACCGAGACTAGTAGCGACAGATACGCAGTATTTT

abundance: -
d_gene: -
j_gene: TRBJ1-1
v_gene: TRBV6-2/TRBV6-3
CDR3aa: CASSIGGISGTEAFF
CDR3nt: TGTGCCAGCAGTATAGGTGGGATCTCGGGAACTGAAGCTTTCTTT

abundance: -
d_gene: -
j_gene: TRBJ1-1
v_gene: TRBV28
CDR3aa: CASAQGGKNTEAFF
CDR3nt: TGTGCCAGCGCCCAGGGAGGGAAGAACACTGAAGCTTTCTTT

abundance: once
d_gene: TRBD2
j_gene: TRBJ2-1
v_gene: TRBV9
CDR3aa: CASSASGSPYNEQFF
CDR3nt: TGTGCCAGTTCCGCTAGCGGGTCCCCCTACAATGAGCAGTTCTTC

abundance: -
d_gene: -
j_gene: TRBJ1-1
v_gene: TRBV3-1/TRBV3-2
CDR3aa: CASSQGTGRGSTEAFF
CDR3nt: TGTGCCAGCAGCCAAGGGACCGGGCGGGGGTCCACTGAAGCTTTCTTT

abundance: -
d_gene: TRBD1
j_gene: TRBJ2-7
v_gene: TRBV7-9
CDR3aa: CASSLGTGGQTYEQYF
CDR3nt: TGTGCCAGCAGCTTAGGGACAGGGGGCCAAACCTACGAGCAGTACTTC

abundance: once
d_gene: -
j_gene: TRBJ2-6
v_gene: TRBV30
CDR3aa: CAWSVHGANVLTF
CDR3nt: TGTGCCTGGAGTGTACACGGGGCCAACGTCCTGACTTTC

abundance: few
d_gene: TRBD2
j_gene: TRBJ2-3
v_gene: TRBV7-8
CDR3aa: CASSLDVAGVPGAQYF
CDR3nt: TGTGCCAGCAGCTTAGATGTAGCGGGGGTACCTGGGGCGCAGTATTTT

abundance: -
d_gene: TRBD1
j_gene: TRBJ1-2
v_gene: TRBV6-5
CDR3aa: CASMDRANYGYTF
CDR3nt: TGTGCCAGCATGGACAGGGCTAACTATGGCTACACCTTC

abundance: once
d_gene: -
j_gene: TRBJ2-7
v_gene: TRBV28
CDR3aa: CASRSGQFYEQYF
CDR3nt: TGTGCCAGCAGATCCGGACAATTCTACGAGCAGTACTTC

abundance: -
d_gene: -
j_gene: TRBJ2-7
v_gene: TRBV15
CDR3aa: CATSTSGGGVHYEQYF
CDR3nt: TGTGCCACCAGCACCTCCGGAGGGGGGGTACACTACGAGCAGTACTTC

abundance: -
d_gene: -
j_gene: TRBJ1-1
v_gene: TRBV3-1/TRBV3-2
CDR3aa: CASSQEAGANEAFF
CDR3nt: TGTGCCAGCAGCCAAGAAGCGGGGGCCAATGAAGCTTTCTTT

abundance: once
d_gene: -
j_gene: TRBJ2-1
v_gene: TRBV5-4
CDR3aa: CASSVTRSSYNEQFF
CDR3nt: TGTGCCAGCAGCGTGACTAGGAGCTCCTACAATGAGCAGTTCTTC

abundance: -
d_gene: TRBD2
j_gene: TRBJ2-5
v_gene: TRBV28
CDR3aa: CASKAGGQETQYF
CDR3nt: TGTGCCAGCAAAGCGGGAGGGCAAGAGACCCAGTACTTC

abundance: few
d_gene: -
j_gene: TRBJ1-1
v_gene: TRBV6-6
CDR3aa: CASSLVSEAFF
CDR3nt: TGTGCCAGCAGTTTAGTTTCTGAAGCTTTCTTT

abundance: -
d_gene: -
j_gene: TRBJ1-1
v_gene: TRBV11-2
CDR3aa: CASTGLNTEAFF
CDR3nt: TGTGCCAGCACTGGGCTGAACACTGAAGCTTTCTTT

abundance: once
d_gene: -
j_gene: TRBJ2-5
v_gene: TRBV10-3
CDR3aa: CAISGSQETQYF
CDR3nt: TGTGCCATCAGTGGGTCCCAGGAGACCCAGTACTTC

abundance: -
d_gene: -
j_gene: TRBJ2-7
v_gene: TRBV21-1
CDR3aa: CASSKDAKSRSTSSYEQYF
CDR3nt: TGTGCCAGCAGCAAGGATGCAAAAAGCAGATCAACTAGTTCCTACGAGCAGTACTTC

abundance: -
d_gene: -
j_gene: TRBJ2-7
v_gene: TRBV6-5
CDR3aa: CASSYLPGDYEQYF
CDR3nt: TGTGCCAGCAGTTACCTCCCGGGGGACTACGAGCAGTACTTC

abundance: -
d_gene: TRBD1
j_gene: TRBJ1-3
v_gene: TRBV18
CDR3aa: CASSPRDRGNTIYF
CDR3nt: TGTGCCAGCTCACCCCGGGACAGGGGAAACACCATATATTTT